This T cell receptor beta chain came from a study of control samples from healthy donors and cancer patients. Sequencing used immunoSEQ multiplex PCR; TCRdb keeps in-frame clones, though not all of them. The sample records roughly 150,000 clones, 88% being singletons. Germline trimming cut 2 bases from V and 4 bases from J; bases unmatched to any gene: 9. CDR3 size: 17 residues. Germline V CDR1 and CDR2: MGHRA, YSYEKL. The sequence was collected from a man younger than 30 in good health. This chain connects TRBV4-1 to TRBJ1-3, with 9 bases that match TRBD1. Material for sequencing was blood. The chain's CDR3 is CASSQITGGGEGNTIYF. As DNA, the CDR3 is TGCGCCAGCAGCCAAATCACAGGGGGCGGCGAAGGAAACACCATATATTTT.